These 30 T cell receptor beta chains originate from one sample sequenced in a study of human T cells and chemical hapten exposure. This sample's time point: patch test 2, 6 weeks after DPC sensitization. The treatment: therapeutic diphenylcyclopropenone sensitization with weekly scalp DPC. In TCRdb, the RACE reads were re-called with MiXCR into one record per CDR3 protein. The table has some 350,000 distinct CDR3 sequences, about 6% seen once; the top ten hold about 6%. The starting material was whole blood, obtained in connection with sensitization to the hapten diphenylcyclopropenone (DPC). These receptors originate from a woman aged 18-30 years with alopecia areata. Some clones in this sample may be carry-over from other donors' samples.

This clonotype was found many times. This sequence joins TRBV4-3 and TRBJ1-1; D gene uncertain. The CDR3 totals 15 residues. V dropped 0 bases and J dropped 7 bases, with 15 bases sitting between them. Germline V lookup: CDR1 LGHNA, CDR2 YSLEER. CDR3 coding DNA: TGCGCCAGCAGCCAAGATTGGCAGGACGGAATTGAAGCTTTCTTT. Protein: CASSQDWQDGIEAFF.

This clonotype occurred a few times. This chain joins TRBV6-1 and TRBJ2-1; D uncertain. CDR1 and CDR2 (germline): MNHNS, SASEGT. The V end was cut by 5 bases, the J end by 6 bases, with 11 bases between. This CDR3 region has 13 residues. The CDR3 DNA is TGTGCCAGCAGTAACCATCACCCCAATGAGCAGTTCTTC. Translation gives CASSNHHPNEQFF.

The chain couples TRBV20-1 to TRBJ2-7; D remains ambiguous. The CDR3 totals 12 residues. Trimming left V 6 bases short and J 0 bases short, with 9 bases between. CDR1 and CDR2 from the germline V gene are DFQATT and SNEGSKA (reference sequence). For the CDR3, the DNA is TGCAGTGCCCCGGGCGACTCCTACGAGCAGTACTTC. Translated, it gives CSAPGDSYEQYF.

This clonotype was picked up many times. The CDR3 nucleotides read TGCAGCGTTGTAGGATTTAGCTCGACAGATACGCAGTATTTT. Protein: CSVVGFSSTDTQYF. This chain links TRBV29-1 with TRBJ2-3, with D unclear. The CDR3 loop spans 14 amino acids. Per germline, CDR1 SQVTM and CDR2 ANQGSEA. V dropped 4 bases and J dropped 3 bases, with 14 bases sitting between them.

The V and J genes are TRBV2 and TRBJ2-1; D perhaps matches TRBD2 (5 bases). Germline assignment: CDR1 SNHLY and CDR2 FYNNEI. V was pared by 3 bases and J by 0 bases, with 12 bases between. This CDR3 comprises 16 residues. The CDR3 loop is CASSDRGFSSYNEQFF. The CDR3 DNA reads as TGTGCCAGCAGTGACCGGGGATTTAGCTCCTACAATGAGCAGTTCTTC.

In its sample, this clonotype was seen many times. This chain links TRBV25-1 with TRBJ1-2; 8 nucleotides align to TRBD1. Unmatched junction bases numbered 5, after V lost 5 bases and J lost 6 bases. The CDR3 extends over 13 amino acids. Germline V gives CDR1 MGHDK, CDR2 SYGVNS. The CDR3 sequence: CASSLTGADGYTF. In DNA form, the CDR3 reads TGTGCCAGCAGTCTGACAGGGGCAGATGGCTACACCTTC.

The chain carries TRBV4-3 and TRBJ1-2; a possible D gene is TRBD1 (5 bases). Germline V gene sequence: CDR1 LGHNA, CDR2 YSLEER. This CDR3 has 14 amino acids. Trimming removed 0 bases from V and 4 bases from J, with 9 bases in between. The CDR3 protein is CASSQDRAGYGYTF. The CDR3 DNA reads TGCGCCAGCAGCCAAGACAGGGCTGGCTATGGCTACACCTTC.

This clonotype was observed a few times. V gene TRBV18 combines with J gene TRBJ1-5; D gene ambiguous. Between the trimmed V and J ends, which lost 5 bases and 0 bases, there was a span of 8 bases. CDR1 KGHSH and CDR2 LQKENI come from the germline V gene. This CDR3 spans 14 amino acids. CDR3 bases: TGTGCCAGCTCAGACCAGGATAGCAATCAGCCCCAGCATTTT. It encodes CASSDQDSNQPQHF.

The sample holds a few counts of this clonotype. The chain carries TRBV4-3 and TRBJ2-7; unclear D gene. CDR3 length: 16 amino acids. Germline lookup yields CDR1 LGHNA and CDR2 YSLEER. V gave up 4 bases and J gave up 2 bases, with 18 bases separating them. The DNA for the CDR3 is TGCGCCAGCAGCCCGGCACGAACCTCAGGTACCTACGAGCAGTACTTC. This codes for CASSPARTSGTYEQYF.

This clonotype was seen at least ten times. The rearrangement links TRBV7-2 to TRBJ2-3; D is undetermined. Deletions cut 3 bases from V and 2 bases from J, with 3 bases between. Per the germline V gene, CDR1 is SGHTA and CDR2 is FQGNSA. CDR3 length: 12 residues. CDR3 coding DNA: TGTGCCAGCAGCTTTTACACAGATACGCAGTATTTT. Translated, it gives CASSFYTDTQYF.

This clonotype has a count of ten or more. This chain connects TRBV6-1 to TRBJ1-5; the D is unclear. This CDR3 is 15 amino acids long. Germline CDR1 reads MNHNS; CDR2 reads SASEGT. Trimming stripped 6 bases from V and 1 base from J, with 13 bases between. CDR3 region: CASRETWVSNQPQHF. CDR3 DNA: TGTGCCAGCAGGGAAACATGGGTAAGCAATCAGCCCCAGCATTTT.

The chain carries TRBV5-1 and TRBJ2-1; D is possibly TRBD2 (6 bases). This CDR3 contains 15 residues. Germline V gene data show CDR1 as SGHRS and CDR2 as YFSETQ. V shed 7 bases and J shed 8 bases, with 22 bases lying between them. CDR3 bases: TGCGCCAGCCACACTGGGGCTAGCGTCCCCCATGAGCAGTTCTTC. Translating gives CASHTGASVPHEQFF.

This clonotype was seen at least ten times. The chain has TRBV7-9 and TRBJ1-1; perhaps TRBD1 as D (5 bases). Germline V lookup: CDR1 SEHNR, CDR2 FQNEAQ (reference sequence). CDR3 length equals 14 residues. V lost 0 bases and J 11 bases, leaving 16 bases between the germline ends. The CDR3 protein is CASSLAGGEGLAFF. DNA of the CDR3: TGTGCCAGCAGCTTAGCTGGAGGGGAAGGGCTCGCTTTCTTT.

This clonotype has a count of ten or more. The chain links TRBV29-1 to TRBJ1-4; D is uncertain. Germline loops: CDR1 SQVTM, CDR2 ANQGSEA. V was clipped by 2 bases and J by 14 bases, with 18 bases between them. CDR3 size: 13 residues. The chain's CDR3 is CSVESGAENRLFF. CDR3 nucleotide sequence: TGCAGCGTTGAATCCGGTGCCGAGAATCGGCTGTTTTTT. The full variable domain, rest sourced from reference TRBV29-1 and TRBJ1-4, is SAVISQKPSRDICQRGTSLTIQCQVDSQVTMMFWYRQQPGQSLTLIATANQGSEATYESGFVIDKFPISRPNLTFSTLTVSNMSPEDSSIYLCSVESGAENRLFFGSGTQLSVL.

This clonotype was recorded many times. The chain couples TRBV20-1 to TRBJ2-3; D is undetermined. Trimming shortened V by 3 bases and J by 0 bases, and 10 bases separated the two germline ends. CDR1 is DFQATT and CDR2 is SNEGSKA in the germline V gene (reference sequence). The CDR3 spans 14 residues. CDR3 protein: CSASAAPSTDTQYF. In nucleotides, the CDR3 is TGCAGTGCTAGCGCCGCGCCTAGCACAGATACGCAGTATTTT.

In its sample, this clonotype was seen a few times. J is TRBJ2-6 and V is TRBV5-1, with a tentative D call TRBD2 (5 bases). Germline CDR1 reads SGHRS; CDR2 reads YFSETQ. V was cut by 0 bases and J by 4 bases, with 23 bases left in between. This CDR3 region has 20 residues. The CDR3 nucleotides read TGCGCCAGCAGCTTGGAGGCGACTGGACGGAACTCGGGAGGGGCCAACGTCCTGACTTTC. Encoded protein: CASSLEATGRNSGGANVLTF.

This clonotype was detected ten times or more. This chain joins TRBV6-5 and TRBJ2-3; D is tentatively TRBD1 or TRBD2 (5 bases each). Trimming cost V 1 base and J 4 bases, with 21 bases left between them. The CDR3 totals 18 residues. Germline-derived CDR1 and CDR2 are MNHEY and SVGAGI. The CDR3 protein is CASSYYLGSGQGADTQYF. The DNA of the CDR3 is TGTGCCAGCAGTTACTACCTCGGATCGGGGCAGGGTGCAGATACGCAGTATTTT.

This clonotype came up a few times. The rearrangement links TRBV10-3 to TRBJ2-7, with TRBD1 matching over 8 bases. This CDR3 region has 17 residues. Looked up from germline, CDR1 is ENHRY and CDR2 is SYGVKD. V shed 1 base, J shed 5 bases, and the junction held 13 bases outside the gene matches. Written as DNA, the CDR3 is TGTGCCATCAGTGAGTTGACAAGTGGACAGGGCTTCCACGAGCAGTACTTC. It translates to CAISELTSGQGFHEQYF.

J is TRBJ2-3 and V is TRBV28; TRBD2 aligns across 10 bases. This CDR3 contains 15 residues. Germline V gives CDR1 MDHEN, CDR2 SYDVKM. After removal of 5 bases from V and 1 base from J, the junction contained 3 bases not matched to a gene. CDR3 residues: CASSLAGEGTDTQYF. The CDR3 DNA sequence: TGTGCCAGCAGTCTAGCGGGGGAGGGCACAGATACGCAGTATTTT.

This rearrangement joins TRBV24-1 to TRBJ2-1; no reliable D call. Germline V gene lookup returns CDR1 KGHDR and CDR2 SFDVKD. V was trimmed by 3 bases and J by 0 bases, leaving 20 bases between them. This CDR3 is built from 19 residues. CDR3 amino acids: CATSDPSLTARSSYNEQFF. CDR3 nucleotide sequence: TGTGCCACCAGTGATCCCTCATTGACCGCCCGAAGCTCCTACAATGAGCAGTTCTTC.

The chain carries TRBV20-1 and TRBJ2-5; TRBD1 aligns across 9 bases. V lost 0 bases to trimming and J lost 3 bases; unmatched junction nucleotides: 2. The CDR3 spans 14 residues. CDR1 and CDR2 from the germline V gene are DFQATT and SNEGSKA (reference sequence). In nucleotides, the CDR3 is TGCAGTGCTAGAGAGGGGACAGGGAAAGAGACCCAGTACTTC. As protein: CSAREGTGKETQYF.

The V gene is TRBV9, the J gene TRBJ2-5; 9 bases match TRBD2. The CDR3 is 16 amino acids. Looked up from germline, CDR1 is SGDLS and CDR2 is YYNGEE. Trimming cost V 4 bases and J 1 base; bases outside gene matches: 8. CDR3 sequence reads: CASSLGAGGPQETQYF. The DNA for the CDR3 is TGTGCCAGCAGCCTCGGGGCGGGGGGGCCCCAAGAGACCCAGTACTTC.

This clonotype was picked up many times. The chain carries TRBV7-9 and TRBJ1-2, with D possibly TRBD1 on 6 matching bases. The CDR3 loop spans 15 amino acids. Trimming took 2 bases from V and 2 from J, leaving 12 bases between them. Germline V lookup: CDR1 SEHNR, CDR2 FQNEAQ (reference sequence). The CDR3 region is CASSLLGQGNYGYTF. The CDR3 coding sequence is TGTGCCAGCAGCTTATTGGGCCAGGGGAACTATGGCTACACCTTC.

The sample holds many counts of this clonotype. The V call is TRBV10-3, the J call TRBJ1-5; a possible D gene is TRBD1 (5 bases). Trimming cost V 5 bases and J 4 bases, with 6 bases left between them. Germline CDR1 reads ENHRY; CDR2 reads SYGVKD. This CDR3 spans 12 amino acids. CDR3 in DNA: TGTGCCATCAGTCCAGGGAATCAGCCCCAGCATTTT. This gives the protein CAISPGNQPQHF.

The CDR3 protein is CSASGDQETQYF. CDR3 sequence (DNA): TGCAGTGCTAGCGGGGACCAAGAGACCCAGTACTTC. The chain combines TRBV20-1 with TRBJ2-5; D perhaps matches TRBD2 (5 bases). V was cut by 3 bases and J by 0 bases, with 5 bases left in between. This CDR3 spans 12 amino acids. From germline, CDR1 is DFQATT and CDR2 SNEGSKA (reference sequence).

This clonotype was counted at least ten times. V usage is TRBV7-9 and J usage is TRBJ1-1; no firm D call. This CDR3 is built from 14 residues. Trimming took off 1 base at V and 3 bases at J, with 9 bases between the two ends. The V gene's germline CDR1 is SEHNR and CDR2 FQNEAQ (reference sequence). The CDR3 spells CASSLVTDDTEAFF. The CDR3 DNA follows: TGTGCCAGCAGCTTAGTCACAGATGACACTGAAGCTTTCTTT.

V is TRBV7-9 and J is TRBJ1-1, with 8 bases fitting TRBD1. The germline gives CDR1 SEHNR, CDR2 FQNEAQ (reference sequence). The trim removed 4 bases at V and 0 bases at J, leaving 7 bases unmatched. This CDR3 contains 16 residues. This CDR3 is CASSSTTGALNTEAFF. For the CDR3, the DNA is TGTGCCAGCAGCTCCACGACAGGGGCTTTGAACACTGAAGCTTTCTTT.

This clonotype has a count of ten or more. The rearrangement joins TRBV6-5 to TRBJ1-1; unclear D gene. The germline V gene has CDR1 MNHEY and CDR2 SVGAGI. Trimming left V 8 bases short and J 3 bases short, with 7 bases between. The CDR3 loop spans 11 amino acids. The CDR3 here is CASRRHTEAFF. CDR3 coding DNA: TGTGCCAGCCGGCGACACACTGAAGCTTTCTTT.

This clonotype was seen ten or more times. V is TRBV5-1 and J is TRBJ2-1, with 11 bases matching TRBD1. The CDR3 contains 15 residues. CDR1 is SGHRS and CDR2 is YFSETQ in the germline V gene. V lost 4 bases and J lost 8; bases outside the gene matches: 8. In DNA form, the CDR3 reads TGCGCCAGCAGCCCTGGACAGGGGGCGCACGATGAGCAGTTCTTC. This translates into CASSPGQGAHDEQFF.

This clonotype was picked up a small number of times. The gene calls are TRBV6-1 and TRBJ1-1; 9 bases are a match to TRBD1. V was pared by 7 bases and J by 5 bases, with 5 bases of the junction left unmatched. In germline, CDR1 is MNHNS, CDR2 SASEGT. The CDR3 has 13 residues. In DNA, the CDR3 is TGTGCCAGCATGTGGGACAGGGCGACTGAAGCTTTCTTT. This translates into CASMWDRATEAFF.